This T cell receptor beta chain originates from a study of blood T cell repertoires in COVID-19. V shed 4 bases, J shed 1 base, and the junction held 10 bases outside the gene matches. Germline CDR1 and CDR2: SGHRS and YFSETQ. CDR3 length equals 16 residues. Sequencing used immunoSEQ multiplex PCR; TCRdb keeps in-frame clones, though not all of them. The data show roughly 160,000 clones, 83% seen once. The chain joins TRBV5-1 to TRBJ1-2; TRBD1 matches 7 bases. The specimen was peripheral blood. This TCR came from a woman of 80 years or more with acute or convalescent COVID-19. CDR3 amino acids: CASSPGQLRFNYGYTF. CDR3 DNA: TGCGCCAGCAGCCCGGGACAGCTTAGATTTAACTATGGCTACACCTTC.